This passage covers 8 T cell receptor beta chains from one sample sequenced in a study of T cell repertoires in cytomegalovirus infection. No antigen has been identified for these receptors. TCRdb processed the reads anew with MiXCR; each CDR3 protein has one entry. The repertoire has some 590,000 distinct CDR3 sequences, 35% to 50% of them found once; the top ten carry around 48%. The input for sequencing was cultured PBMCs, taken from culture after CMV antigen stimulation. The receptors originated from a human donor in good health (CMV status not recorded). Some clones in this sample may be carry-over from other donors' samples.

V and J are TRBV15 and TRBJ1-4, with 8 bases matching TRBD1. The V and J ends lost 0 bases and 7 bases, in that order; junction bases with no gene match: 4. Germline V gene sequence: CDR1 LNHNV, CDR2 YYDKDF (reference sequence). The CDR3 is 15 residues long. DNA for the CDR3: TGTGCCACCAGCAGAGATGGACAGGGAGTTGAAAAACTGTTTTTT. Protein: CATSRDGQGVEKLFF.

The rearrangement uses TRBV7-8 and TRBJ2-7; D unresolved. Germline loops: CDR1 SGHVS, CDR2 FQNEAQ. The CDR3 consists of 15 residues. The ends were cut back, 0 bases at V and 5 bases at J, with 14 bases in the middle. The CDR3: CASSLAWSSFDEQYF. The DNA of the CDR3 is TGTGCCAGCAGCTTAGCATGGAGTAGCTTCGACGAGCAGTACTTC.

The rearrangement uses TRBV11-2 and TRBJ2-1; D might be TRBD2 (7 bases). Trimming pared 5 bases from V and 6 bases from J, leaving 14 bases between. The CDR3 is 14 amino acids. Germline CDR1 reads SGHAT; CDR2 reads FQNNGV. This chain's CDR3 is CASSKGGLGNEQFF. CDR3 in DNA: TGTGCCAGCAGCAAGGGGGGGCTAGGCAATGAGCAGTTCTTC. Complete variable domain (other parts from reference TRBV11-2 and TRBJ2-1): EAGVAQSPRYKIIEKRQSVAFWCNPISGHATLYWYQQILGQGPKLLIQFQNNGVVDDSQLPKDRFSAERLKGVDSTLKIQPAKLEDSAVYLCASSKGGLGNEQFFGPGTRLTVL.

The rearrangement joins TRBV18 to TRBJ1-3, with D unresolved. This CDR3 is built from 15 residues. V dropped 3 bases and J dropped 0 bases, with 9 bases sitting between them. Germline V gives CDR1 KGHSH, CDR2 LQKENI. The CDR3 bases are TGTGCCAGCTCACCGGACGCCATCTCTGGAAACACCATATATTTT. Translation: CASSPDAISGNTIYF.

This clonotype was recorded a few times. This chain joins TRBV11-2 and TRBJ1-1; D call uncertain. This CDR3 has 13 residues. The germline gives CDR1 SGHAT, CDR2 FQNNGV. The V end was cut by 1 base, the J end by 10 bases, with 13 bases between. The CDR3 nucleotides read TGTGCCAGCAGCTTAGTACTACAGAACCCAGCTTTCTTT. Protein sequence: CASSLVLQNPAFF.

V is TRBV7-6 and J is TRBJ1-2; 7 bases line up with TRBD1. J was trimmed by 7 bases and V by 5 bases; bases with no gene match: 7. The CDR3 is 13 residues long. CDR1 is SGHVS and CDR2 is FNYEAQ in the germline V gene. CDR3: CASSPQDRAGYTF. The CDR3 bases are TGTGCCAGCAGCCCCCAAGACAGGGCTGGCTACACCTTC.

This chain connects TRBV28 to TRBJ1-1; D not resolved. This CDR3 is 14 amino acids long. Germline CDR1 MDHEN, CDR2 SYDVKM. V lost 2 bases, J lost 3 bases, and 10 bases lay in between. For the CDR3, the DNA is TGTGCCAGCAGTTTAGTCCCCGGAGACACTGAAGCTTTCTTT. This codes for CASSLVPGDTEAFF.

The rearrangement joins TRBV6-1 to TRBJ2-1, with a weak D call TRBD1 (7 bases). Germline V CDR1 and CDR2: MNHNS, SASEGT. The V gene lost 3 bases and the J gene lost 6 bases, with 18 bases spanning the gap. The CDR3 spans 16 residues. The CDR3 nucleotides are TGTGCCAGCAGTGACAGGGGGAGGACAGGCCTCAATGAGCAGTTCTTC. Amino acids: CASSDRGRTGLNEQFF.